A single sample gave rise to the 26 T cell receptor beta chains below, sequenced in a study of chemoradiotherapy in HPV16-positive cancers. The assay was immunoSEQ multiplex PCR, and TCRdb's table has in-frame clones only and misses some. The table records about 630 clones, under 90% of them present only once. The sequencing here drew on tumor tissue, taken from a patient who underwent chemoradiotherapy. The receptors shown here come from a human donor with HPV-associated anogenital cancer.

The CDR3 sequence is CASSGLAGGSTGELFF. The DNA for the CDR3 is TGTGCCAGCAGTGGACTAGCGGGAGGGTCCACCGGGGAGCTGTTTTTT. The chain uses TRBV6-1 and TRBJ2-2, with 14 bases matching TRBD2. With V trimmed by 4 bases and J by 4 bases, 2 bases remained unmatched. CDR1 and CDR2 from the germline V gene are MNHNS and SASEGT. The CDR3 loop spans 16 amino acids.

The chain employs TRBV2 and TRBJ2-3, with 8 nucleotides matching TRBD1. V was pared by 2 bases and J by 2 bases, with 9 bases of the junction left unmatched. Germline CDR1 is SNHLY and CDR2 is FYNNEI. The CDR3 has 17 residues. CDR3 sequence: CASSESGQGHFTDTQYF. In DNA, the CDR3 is TGTGCCAGCAGTGAAAGTGGACAGGGACACTTCACAGATACGCAGTATTTT.

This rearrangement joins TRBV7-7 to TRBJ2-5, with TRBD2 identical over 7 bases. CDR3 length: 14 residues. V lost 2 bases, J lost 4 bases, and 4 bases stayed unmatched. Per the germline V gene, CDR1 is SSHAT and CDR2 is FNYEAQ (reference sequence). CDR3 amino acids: CASSLSGVGETQYF. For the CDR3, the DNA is TGTGCCAGCAGCTTAAGCGGGGTGGGAGAGACCCAGTACTTC.

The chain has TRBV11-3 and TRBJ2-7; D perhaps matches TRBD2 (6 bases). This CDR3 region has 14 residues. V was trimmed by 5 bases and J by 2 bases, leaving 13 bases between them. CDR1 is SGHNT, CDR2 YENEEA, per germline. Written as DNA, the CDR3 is TGTGCCAGCAGCCTGGGGGGACCGACCTACGAGCAGTACTTC. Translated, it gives CASSLGGPTYEQYF. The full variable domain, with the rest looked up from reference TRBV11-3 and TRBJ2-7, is EAGVVQSPRYKIIEKKQPVAFWCNPISGHNTLYWYLQNLGQGPELLIRYENEEAVDDSQLPKDRFSAERLKGVDSTLKIQPAELGDSAVYLCASSLGGPTYEQYFGPGTRLTVT.

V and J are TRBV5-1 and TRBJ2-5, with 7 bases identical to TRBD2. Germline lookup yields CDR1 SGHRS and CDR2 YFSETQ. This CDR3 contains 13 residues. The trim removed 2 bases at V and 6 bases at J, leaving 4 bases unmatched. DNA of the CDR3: TGCGCCAGCAGCTTCCCCGGGGGGAAGACCCAGTACTTC. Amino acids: CASSFPGGKTQYF.

The CDR3 DNA reads as TGTGCCAGCAGCTTACAGGGGTTAGGGACTGAAGCTTTCTTT. Translated: CASSLQGLGTEAFF. The J gene is TRBJ1-1, the V gene TRBV5-6, with 7 positions matching TRBD1. CDR1 and CDR2 (germline): SGHDT, YYEEEE. The CDR3 is 14 amino acids. The V gene end was trimmed by 2 bases and the J gene end by 5 bases; junction bases not matched to a gene: 6.

CDR3 nucleotide sequence: TGCGCCAGCAGCCAAGCGTCAGGGGCGACTAATGAAAAACTGTTTTTT. Translation gives CASSQASGATNEKLFF. This rearrangement joins TRBV4-3 to TRBJ1-4; tentative D call: TRBD1 (6 bases). CDR3 length: 16 residues. The V gene's germline CDR1 is LGHNA and CDR2 YSLEER. V was clipped by 1 base and J by 2 bases, with 11 bases between them.

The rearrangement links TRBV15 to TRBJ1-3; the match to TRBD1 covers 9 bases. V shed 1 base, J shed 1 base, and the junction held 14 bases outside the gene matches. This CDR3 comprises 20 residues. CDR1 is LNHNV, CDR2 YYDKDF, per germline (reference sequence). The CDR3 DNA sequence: TGTGCCACCAGCAGAGCGACCGGGACAGGGAATTGGGTTTCTGGAAACACCATATATTTT. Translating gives CATSRATGTGNWVSGNTIYF.

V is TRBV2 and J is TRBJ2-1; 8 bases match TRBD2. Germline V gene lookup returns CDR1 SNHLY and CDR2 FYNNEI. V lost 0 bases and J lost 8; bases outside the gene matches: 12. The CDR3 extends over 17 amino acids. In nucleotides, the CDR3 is TGTGCCAGCAGTGAAGCCCTAAGGAGCCGGGGGGGCCATGAGCAGTTCTTC. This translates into CASSEALRSRGGHEQFF.

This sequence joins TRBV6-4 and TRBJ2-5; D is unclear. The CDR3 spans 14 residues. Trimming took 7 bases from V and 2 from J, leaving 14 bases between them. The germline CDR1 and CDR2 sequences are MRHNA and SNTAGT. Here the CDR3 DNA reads TGTGCCAGCACTAAGCGACAAGGACAAGAGACCCAGTACTTC. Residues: CASTKRQGQETQYF.

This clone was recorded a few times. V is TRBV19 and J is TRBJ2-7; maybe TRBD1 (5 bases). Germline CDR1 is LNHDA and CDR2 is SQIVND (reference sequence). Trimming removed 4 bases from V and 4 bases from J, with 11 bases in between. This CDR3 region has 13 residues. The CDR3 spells CASSTTAQYEQYF. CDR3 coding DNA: TGTGCCAGTAGTACGACAGCACAGTACGAGCAGTACTTC.

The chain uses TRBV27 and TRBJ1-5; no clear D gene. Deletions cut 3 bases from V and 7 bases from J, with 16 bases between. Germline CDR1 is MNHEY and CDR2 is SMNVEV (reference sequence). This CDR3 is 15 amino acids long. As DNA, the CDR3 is TGTGCCAGCAGTTTTTTACCAGGCCTCGGACAGCCCCAGCATTTT. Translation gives CASSFLPGLGQPQHF.

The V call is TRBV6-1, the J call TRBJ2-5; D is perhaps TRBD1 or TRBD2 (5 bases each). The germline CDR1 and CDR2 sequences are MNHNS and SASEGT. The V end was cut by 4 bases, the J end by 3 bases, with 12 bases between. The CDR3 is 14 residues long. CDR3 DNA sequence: TGTGCCAGCAGTGTCGGGGCGGAAAAAGAGACCCAGTACTTC. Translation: CASSVGAEKETQYF.

CDR3 residues: CASSLLGYSYEQYF. CDR3 DNA: TGTGCCAGCAGCTTATTGGGCTACTCCTACGAGCAGTACTTC. V and J are TRBV7-2 and TRBJ2-7; D unresolved. The CDR3 consists of 14 residues. Between the trimmed V and J ends, which lost 2 bases and 0 bases, there was a span of 8 bases. Germline CDR1 SGHTA, CDR2 FQGNSA.

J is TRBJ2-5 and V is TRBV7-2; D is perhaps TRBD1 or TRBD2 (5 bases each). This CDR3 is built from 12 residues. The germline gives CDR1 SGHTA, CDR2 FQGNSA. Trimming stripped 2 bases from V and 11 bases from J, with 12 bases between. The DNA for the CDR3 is TGTGCCAGCAGCTTATACGTGGGGGAGCAGTACTTC. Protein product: CASSLYVGEQYF.

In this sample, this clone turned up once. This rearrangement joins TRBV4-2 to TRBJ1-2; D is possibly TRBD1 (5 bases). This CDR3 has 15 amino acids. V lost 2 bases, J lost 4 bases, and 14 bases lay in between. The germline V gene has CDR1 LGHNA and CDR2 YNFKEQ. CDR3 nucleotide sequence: TGTGCCAGCAGCCAACCTGGACAACAACCCTATGGCTACACCTTC. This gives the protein CASSQPGQQPYGYTF.

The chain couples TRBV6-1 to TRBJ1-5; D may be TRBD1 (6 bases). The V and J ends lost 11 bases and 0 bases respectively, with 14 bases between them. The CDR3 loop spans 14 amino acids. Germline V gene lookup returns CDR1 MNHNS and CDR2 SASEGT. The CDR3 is CACHGGYSNQPQHF. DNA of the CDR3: TGTGCCTGCCATGGGGGCTATAGCAATCAGCCCCAGCATTTT.

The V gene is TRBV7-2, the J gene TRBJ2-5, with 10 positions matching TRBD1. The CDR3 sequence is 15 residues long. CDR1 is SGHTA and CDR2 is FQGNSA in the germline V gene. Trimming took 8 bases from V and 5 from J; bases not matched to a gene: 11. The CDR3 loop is CASRFGTGAWETQYF. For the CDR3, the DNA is TGTGCCAGCCGATTCGGGACAGGGGCTTGGGAGACCCAGTACTTC.

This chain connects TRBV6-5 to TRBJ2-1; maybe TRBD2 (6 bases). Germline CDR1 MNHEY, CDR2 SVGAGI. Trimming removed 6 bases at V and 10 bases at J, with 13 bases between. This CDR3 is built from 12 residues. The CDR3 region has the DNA TGTGCCAGCAGCTACCTTAGCGGCGAGCAGTTCTTC. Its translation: CASSYLSGEQFF.

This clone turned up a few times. The CDR3 loop is CAISVGSSGSTDTQYF. The DNA of the CDR3 is TGTGCCATCAGTGTAGGGTCTAGCGGGAGTACCGATACGCAGTATTTT. The genes are TRBV10-3 and TRBJ2-3, with 10 bases aligning to TRBD2. CDR1 is ENHRY, CDR2 SYGVKD, per germline. CDR3 length: 16 amino acids. Trimming removed 4 bases from V and 6 bases from J; junction bases left unmatched: 10.

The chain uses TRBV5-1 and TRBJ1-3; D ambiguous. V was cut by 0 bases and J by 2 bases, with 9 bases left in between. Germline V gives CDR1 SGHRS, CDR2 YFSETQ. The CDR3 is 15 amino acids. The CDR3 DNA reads TGCGCCAGCAGCTTGGAGGGAATGCCTGGAAACACCATATATTTT. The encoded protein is CASSLEGMPGNTIYF.

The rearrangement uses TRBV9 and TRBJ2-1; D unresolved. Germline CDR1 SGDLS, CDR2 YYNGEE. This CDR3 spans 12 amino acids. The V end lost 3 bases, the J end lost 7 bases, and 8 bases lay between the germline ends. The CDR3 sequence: CASSEGWNEQFF. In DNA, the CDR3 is TGTGCCAGCAGCGAAGGATGGAATGAGCAGTTCTTC.

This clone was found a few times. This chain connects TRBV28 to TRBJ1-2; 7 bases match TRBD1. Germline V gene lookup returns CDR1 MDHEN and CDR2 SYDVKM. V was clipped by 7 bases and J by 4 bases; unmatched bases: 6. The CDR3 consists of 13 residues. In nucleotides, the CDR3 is TGTGCCAGCACCGAGGGACAGTTCTATGGCTACACCTTC. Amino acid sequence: CASTEGQFYGYTF.

CDR3 in DNA: TGTGCCAGCAGTGAAATGGTGGACACCGGGGAGCTGTTTTTT. Translation: CASSEMVDTGELFF. The rearrangement uses TRBV6-1 and TRBJ2-2, with D unclear. Trimming removed 2 bases at V and 3 bases at J, with 7 bases between. CDR3 length equals 14 residues. Per the germline V gene, CDR1 is MNHNS and CDR2 is SASEGT.

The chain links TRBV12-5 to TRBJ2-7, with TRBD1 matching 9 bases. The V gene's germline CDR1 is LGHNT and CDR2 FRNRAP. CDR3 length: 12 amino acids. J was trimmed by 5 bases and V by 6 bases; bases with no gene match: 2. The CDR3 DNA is TGTGCTAGTGGGACAGGGGGGCACGAGCAGTACTTC. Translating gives CASGTGGHEQYF.

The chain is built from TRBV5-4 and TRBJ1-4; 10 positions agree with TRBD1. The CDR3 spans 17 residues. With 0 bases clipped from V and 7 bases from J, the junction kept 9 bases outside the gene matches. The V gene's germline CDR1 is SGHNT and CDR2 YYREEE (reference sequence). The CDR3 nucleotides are TGTGCCAGCAGCTTGGGGGGACAGGGGTCCATGGCTGAAAAACTGTTTTTT. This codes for CASSLGGQGSMAEKLFF.